This T cell receptor beta chain was captured in a study of T cell responses to AZD1222 COVID-19 vaccine. V shed 5 bases and J shed 7 bases, with 12 bases lying between them. This CDR3 region has 13 residues. Germline CDR1 is SNHLY and CDR2 is FYNNEI. Clones were sequenced by immunoSEQ multiplex PCR, and TCRdb holds only the in-frame ones, with some missing. There are roughly 150,000 clones in the sample; over 70% occur only once, and about 9.8% lies in the top ten. The chain combines TRBV2 with TRBJ1-5; D is unresolved. Sequencing used peripheral blood, obtained 28 days after the second AZD1222 dose. The receptor was isolated from an adult who received the AZD1222 COVID-19 vaccine. The CDR3 coding sequence is TGTGCCAGCAGTCGCGAATCTTGGCAGCCCCAGCATTTT. As protein: CASSRESWQPQHF.